A single sample gave rise to the 12 T cell receptor beta chains below, sequenced in a study of cytomegalovirus exposure and HLA in healthy donors. Assay used: immunoSEQ multiplex PCR; TCRdb lists only in-frame clones, some missing. This table holds tens of thousands of clones, roughly 92% found once. Sequenced material: PBMCs. These receptors originate from a man aged 18 to 30 in good health and CMV-seronegative.

The V and J genes are TRBV6-5 and TRBJ2-3; 9 nucleotides agree with TRBD2. The CDR3 covers 15 residues. J gave up 4 bases and V 6 bases, and 8 bases lay outside the gene matches. Germline V CDR1 and CDR2: MNHEY, SVGAGI. The CDR3 DNA reads TGTGCCAGCAGCCCGGGACTAGCTGAGGCAGATACGCAGTATTTT. Its protein is CASSPGLAEADTQYF.

About this clone itself: This same CDR3 is encoded by further DNA sequences in the sample. The J gene is TRBJ1-1, the V gene TRBV7-9; D may be TRBD1 (6 bases). The V gene lost 0 bases and the J gene lost 2 bases, with 7 bases spanning the gap. This CDR3 is 14 amino acids long. Per germline, CDR1 SEHNR and CDR2 FQNEAQ (reference sequence). The CDR3 sequence: CASSLAGANTEAFF. For the CDR3, the DNA is TGTGCCAGCAGCTTAGCGGGGGCTAACACTGAAGCTTTCTTT.

The rearrangement uses TRBV5-1 and TRBJ1-4, with TRBD1 matching 9 bases. The CDR3 has 15 amino acids. The germline V gene encodes CDR1 SGHRS and CDR2 YFSETQ. Trimming cost V 5 bases and J 5 bases; bases outside gene matches: 7. CDR3 residues: CASRARQGGNEKLFF. As DNA, the CDR3 is TGCGCCAGCAGAGCGAGACAGGGGGGGAATGAAAAACTGTTTTTT.

The V call is TRBV28, the J call TRBJ1-5; D ambiguous. Per germline, CDR1 MDHEN and CDR2 SYDVKM. Trimming removed 2 bases from V and 3 bases from J, with 8 bases in between. This CDR3 spans 14 amino acids. CDR3 DNA: TGTGCCAGCAGTTTACGGGGTCCCAATCAGCCCCAGCATTTT. Encoded protein: CASSLRGPNQPQHF.

This rearrangement joins TRBV19 to TRBJ2-7; D perhaps matches TRBD2 (6 bases). In germline, CDR1 is LNHDA, CDR2 SQIVND (reference sequence). Trimming removed 4 bases at V and 9 bases at J, with 19 bases between. The CDR3 extends over 14 amino acids. In DNA form, the CDR3 reads TGTGCCAGTAGTACGACCGGGACTGCACCCGGGCAGTACTTC. Translated, it gives CASSTTGTAPGQYF.

The chain couples TRBV7-2 to TRBJ2-7, with TRBD2 identical over 9 bases. This CDR3 contains 15 residues. The J segment lost 2 bases and the V segment lost 1 base, leaving 3 bases of the junction unmatched. Germline V lookup: CDR1 SGHTA, CDR2 FQGNSA. CDR3 sequence: CASSLVLAGPYEQYF. CDR3 sequence (DNA): TGTGCCAGCAGCTTAGTACTAGCGGGCCCCTACGAGCAGTACTTC.

The chain has TRBV6-4 and TRBJ2-1, with 9 bases lining up with TRBD2. This CDR3 spans 13 amino acids. Germline CDR1 is MRHNA and CDR2 is SNTAGT. Unmatched junction bases numbered 10, after V lost 11 bases and J lost 8 bases. CDR3 DNA sequence: TGTGCCGGGGGTAGTAGCGGGAGTTATGAGCAGTTCTTC. This codes for CAGGSSGSYEQFF.

This clone appeared a single time. V is TRBV5-6 and J is TRBJ2-7; D may be TRBD2 (6 bases). This CDR3 spans 16 amino acids. Trimming shortened V by 3 bases and J by 1 base, and 17 bases separated the two germline ends. In germline, CDR1 is SGHDT, CDR2 YYEEEE. CDR3 sequence reads: CASSSLATALSYEQYF. CDR3 bases: TGTGCCAGCAGCTCCCTAGCGACCGCGCTGTCCTACGAGCAGTACTTC.

This chain connects TRBV28 to TRBJ2-7; D is perhaps TRBD2 (5 bases). Germline CDR1 MDHEN, CDR2 SYDVKM. V was pared by 3 bases and J by 0 bases, with 18 bases between. The CDR3 has 17 residues. The CDR3 nucleotides read TGTGCCAGCAGTTTTCCTGGGCGGGCCATGAGCTCCTACGAGCAGTACTTC. Amino acids: CASSFPGRAMSSYEQYF.

The chain is built from TRBV25-1 and TRBJ1-2; D possibly corresponds to TRBD1 (6 bases). Trimming stripped 5 bases from V and 5 bases from J, with 15 bases between. Germline CDR1 reads MGHDK; CDR2 reads SYGVNS. The CDR3 has 14 residues. DNA for the CDR3: TGTGCCAGCAGTCCCGGGGGGGCCAATTATGGCTACACCTTC. Translated, it gives CASSPGGANYGYTF.

The chain couples TRBV7-2 to TRBJ2-5; 10 bases are shared with TRBD1. Germline CDR1 reads SGHTA; CDR2 reads FQGNSA. The CDR3 consists of 14 residues. V shed 4 bases, J shed 4 bases, and the junction held 3 bases outside the gene matches. The CDR3 reads CASSYDRGRETQYF. The CDR3 DNA is TGTGCCAGCAGCTACGACAGGGGGCGAGAGACCCAGTACTTC.

The CDR3 here is CASGGPGELFF. The CDR3 bases are TGTGCCAGCGGAGGCCCCGGGGAGCTGTTTTTT. This chain connects TRBV9 to TRBJ2-2, with D tentatively TRBD2 (5 bases). Trimming took 7 bases from V and 6 from J, leaving 7 bases between them. Germline CDR1 reads SGDLS; CDR2 reads YYNGEE. The CDR3 sequence is 11 residues long.